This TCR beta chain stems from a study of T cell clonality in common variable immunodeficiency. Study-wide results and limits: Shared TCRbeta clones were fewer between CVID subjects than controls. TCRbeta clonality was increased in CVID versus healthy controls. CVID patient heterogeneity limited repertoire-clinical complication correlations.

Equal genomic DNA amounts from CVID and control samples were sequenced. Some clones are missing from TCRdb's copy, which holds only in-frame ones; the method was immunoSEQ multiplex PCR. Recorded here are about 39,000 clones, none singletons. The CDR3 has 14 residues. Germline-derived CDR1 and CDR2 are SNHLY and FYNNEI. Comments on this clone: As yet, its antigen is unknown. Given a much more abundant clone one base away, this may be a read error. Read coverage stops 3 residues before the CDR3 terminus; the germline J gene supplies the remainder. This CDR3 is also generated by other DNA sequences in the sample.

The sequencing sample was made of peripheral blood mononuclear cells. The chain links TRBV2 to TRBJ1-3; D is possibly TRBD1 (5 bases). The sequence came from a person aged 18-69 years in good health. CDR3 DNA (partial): TGTGCCAGCAGAGAGACAGATTCTGGAAACACG. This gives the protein CASRETDSGNT. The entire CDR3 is CASRETDSGNTIYF.